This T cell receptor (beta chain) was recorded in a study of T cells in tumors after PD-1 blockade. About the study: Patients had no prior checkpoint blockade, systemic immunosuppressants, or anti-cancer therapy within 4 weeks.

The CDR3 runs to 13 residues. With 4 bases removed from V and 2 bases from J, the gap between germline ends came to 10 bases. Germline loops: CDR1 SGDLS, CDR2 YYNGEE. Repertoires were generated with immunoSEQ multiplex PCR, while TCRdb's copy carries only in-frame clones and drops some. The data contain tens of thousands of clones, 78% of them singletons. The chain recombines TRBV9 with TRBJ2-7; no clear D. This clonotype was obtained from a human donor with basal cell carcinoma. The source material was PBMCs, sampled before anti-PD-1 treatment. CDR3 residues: CASSPTPTYEQYF. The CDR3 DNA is TGTGCCAGCAGCCCGACCCCAACCTACGAGCAGTACTTC.